One sample yielded the 21 T cell receptor beta chains listed below, sequenced in a study of blood T cell repertoires in COVID-19. Clones were sequenced by immunoSEQ multiplex PCR, and TCRdb holds only the in-frame ones, with some missing. The repertoire holds a few hundred thousand clones, with 85% as singletons. Sequencing was performed on PBMCs or T cells enriched from blood (not recorded which). The source of these receptors is a man aged 40-49 years who had recovered from COVID-19.

This chain links TRBV25-1 with TRBJ1-2; D is uncertain. The length of the CDR3 is 12 residues. In germline, CDR1 is MGHDK, CDR2 SYGVNS. The germline V and J ends were trimmed by 1 base and 7 bases, with 7 bases remaining between them. DNA for the CDR3: TGTGCCAGCAGTGAATCGGGAAGTGGCTACACCTTC. This gives the protein CASSESGSGYTF.

Only one count was recorded for this clone. V usage is TRBV28 and J usage is TRBJ1-5; no clear D. CDR3 length equals 18 residues. Germline CDR1 MDHEN, CDR2 SYDVKM. V was clipped by 2 bases and J by 0 bases, with 17 bases between them. The CDR3 spells CASSLTPWRTGSNQPQHF. The CDR3 DNA reads as TGTGCCAGCAGTTTAACCCCCTGGAGGACGGGTAGCAATCAGCCCCAGCATTTT.

The V gene is TRBV5-8, the J gene TRBJ2-7, with D possibly TRBD1 on 6 matching bases. CDR3 length: 15 residues. The V gene's germline CDR1 is SGHTS and CDR2 YDEGEE. Trimming shortened V by 5 bases and J by 2 bases, and 17 bases separated the two germline ends. The CDR3 DNA is TGTGCCAGCAGGGAAGGGACATCTCCGACCTACGAGCAGTACTTC. As protein: CASREGTSPTYEQYF.

V is TRBV19 and J is TRBJ2-1, with TRBD1 as a possible D gene (7 bases). V shed 10 bases and J shed 2 bases, with 15 bases lying between them. The germline CDR1 and CDR2 sequences are LNHDA and SQIVND (reference sequence). The CDR3 is 14 amino acids. CDR3 DNA sequence: TGTGCCACTAAGGGGGCTAGCGCCTACAATGAGCAGTTCTTC. It encodes CATKGASAYNEQFF. Combining the CDR3 with reference TRBV19 and TRBJ2-1 gives the whole variable domain DGGITQSPKYLFRKEGQNVTLSCEQNLNHDAMYWYRQDPGQGLRLIYYSQIVNDFQKGDIAEGYSVSREKKESFPLTVTSAQKNPTAFYLCATKGASAYNEQFFGPGTRLTVL.

In this sample, this clone turned up a few times. V gene TRBV5-4 combines with J gene TRBJ2-7, with TRBD2 matching 12 bases. J lost 6 bases, V lost 0 bases, and 4 bases had no gene match. Per the germline V gene, CDR1 is SGHNT and CDR2 is YYREEE (reference sequence). The CDR3 totals 15 residues. DNA of the CDR3: TGTGCCAGCAGCTTGGGACTAGCGGGAGATGGCGAGCAGTACTTC. Its translation: CASSLGLAGDGEQYF.

The rearrangement joins TRBV18 to TRBJ2-7; D is perhaps TRBD1 (6 bases). V was shortened by 4 bases and J by 3 bases, with 16 bases between the two germline ends. The CDR3 has 15 residues. Germline CDR1 and CDR2: KGHSH and LQKENI. CDR3 sequence (DNA): TGTGCCAGCTCACGGAGACAGGAGGTTAGCTACGAGCAGTACTTC. Translating gives CASSRRQEVSYEQYF.

The chain employs TRBV29-1 and TRBJ2-2, with D hard to call. Germline V gene sequence: CDR1 SQVTM, CDR2 ANQGSEA. This CDR3 is 11 amino acids long. Trimming cost V 4 bases and J 9 bases, with 9 bases left between them. The CDR3 reads CSVVVARELFF. The CDR3, as DNA: TGCAGCGTTGTGGTGGCCCGGGAGCTGTTTTTT.

This rearrangement joins TRBV4-3 to TRBJ2-1; 15 bases align to TRBD2. The germline CDR1 and CDR2 sequences are LGHNA and YSLEER. After removal of 0 bases from V and 0 bases from J, the junction contained 0 bases not matched to a gene. CDR3 size: 18 residues. CDR3 residues: CASSQEGLAGGSYNEQFF. CDR3 sequence (DNA): TGCGCCAGCAGCCAAGAGGGACTAGCGGGAGGCTCCTACAATGAGCAGTTCTTC.

This chain connects TRBV15 to TRBJ1-5, with a tentative D call TRBD1 (5 bases). Germline values: CDR1 LNHNV, CDR2 YYDKDF (reference sequence). V lost 1 base, J lost 6 bases, and 13 bases lay in between. This CDR3 is built from 15 residues. This CDR3 reads CATSRGIGEGQPQHF. CDR3 bases: TGTGCCACCAGCAGAGGTATAGGGGAGGGTCAGCCCCAGCATTTT. Supplemented by reference TRBV15 and TRBJ1-5, the full variable domain reads DAMVIQNPRYQVTQFGKPVTLSCSQTLNHNVMYWYQQKSSQAPKLLFHYYDKDFNNEADTPDNFQSRRPNTSFCFLDIRSPGLGDTAMYLCATSRGIGEGQPQHFGDGTRLSIL.

This clone is a singleton in its sample. Sequence at one end of the junction differs from germline and may be a read error. The chain links TRBV29-1 to TRBJ2-5; tentatively, D is TRBD1 (8 bases). This CDR3 has 15 amino acids. Germline assignment: CDR1 SQVTM and CDR2 ANQGSEA. The CDR3 DNA is TGCAGCGTAGAAGCGGGACAGGCTATCCAAGAGACCCAGTACTTC. Its protein product is CSVEAGQAIQETQYF.

V usage is TRBV5-1 and J usage is TRBJ2-2; 7 bases are shared with TRBD2. CDR3 length: 15 residues. Germline values: CDR1 SGHRS, CDR2 YFSETQ. Trimming at V came to 5 bases and at J to 0 bases, leaving 4 bases not matched to a gene. This chain's CDR3 is CASRTSESNTGELFF. In nucleotides, the CDR3 is TGCGCCAGCAGAACTAGCGAATCGAACACCGGGGAGCTGTTTTTT.

The CDR3 DNA follows: TGTGCCAGCAGTTCGACAGGGTATCAGCCCCAGCATTTT. It specifies CASSSTGYQPQHF. The J gene is TRBJ1-5, the V gene TRBV28; TRBD1 matches 7 bases. The CDR3 is 13 residues long. After removal of 4 bases from V and 5 bases from J, the junction contained 2 bases not matched to a gene. The germline gives CDR1 MDHEN, CDR2 SYDVKM.

This sequence joins TRBV6-2 or TRBV6-3 and TRBJ2-2; D is ambiguous. The CDR3 has 16 residues. V lost 0 bases to trimming and J lost 1 base, with 9 bases between them. Germline V gives CDR1 MNHEY, CDR2 SVGEGT. The CDR3 DNA reads as TGTGCCAGCAGTTACTCGAGTACGCAGAACACCGGGGAGCTGTTTTTT. The encoded protein is CASSYSSTQNTGELFF.

This chain links TRBV24-1 with TRBJ2-2, with 7 bases matching TRBD2. Germline V gene data show CDR1 as KGHDR and CDR2 as SFDVKD. V trimming: 2 bases; J trimming: 7 bases; junction bases outside the gene matches: 9. The CDR3 runs to 16 residues. The DNA of the CDR3 is TGTGCCACCAGTGATTCAAAGAGCGGGACGGGCGGGGAGCTGTTTTTT. Translating gives CATSDSKSGTGGELFF.

This CDR3 reads CASKRRGSTDTQYF. CDR3 nucleotide sequence: TGCGCCAGCAAAAGAAGGGGCAGCACAGATACGCAGTATTTT. The chain carries TRBV5-1 and TRBJ2-3, with a weak D call TRBD1 (5 bases). Deletions cut 6 bases from V and 0 bases from J, with 11 bases between. The CDR3 is 14 residues long. Germline V lookup: CDR1 SGHRS, CDR2 YFSETQ.

The genes are TRBV28 and TRBJ1-4, with 7 bases identical to TRBD1. The V gene's germline CDR1 is MDHEN and CDR2 SYDVKM. The CDR3 spans 15 residues. The J segment lost 5 bases and the V segment lost 1 base, leaving 4 bases of the junction unmatched. The CDR3 reads CASSLSGQTNEKLFF. In DNA, the CDR3 is TGTGCCAGCAGTTTATCGGGACAGACAAATGAAAAACTGTTTTTT. Variable domain in full (rest from reference TRBV28 and TRBJ1-4): DVKVTQSSRYLVKRTGEKVFLECVQDMDHENMFWYRQDPGLGLRLIYFSYDVKMKEKGDIPEGYSVSREKKERFSLILESASTNQTSMYLCASSLSGQTNEKLFFGSGTQLSVL.

This rearrangement joins TRBV3-1 (or the pseudogene TRBV3-2) to TRBJ1-5; D gene uncertain. The V and J ends lost 1 base and 2 bases respectively, with 6 bases between them. This CDR3 is 14 amino acids long. Germline V CDR1 and CDR2: LGHDT, YNNKEL (reference sequence). CDR3 region: CASSQGDGNQPQHF. CDR3 DNA: TGTGCCAGCAGCCAAGGAGATGGCAATCAGCCCCAGCATTTT.

This chain uses TRBV24-1 with TRBJ2-7, with D possibly matching TRBD1 (8 bases). Trimming took off 4 bases at V and 7 bases at J, with 19 bases between the two ends. The CDR3 has 15 residues. Germline V gene sequence: CDR1 KGHDR, CDR2 SFDVKD. DNA for the CDR3: TGTGCCACCAGTGAGACTACGGGGGGACAGGAAGAGCAGTACTTC. This codes for CATSETTGGQEEQYF.

The V and J genes are TRBV3-1 (or the pseudogene TRBV3-2) and TRBJ2-2; 13 bases align to TRBD2. The CDR3 runs 14 residues. In germline, CDR1 is LGHDT, CDR2 YNNKEL (reference sequence). Trimming at V came to 4 bases and at J to 7 bases, leaving 0 bases not matched to a gene. CDR3 in DNA: TGTGCCAGCAGCCGACTAGCGGGAGGCGGGGAGCTGTTTTTT. This gives the protein CASSRLAGGGELFF.

The V and J genes are TRBV18 and TRBJ2-7; 12 bases are a match to TRBD2. There are 16 residues in the CDR3. Unmatched junction bases numbered 8, after V lost 5 bases and J lost 3 bases. Germline CDR1 KGHSH, CDR2 LQKENI. This CDR3 reads CASSSSSGRAIYEQYF. Written as DNA, the CDR3 is TGTGCCAGCTCATCCTCTAGCGGGAGGGCCATCTACGAGCAGTACTTC.

Concerning this clone: The identical CDR3 is also encoded by other nucleotide sequences in the sample. CDR3 sequence reads: CASSVTSGSYEQYF. CDR3 sequence (DNA): TGTGCCAGCAGCGTGACTAGCGGGAGTTACGAGCAGTACTTC. The chain recombines TRBV9 with TRBJ2-7; 12 bases line up with TRBD2. V shed 2 bases and J 4 bases; nucleotides not matched to a gene: 1. This CDR3 spans 14 amino acids. CDR1 is SGDLS and CDR2 is YYNGEE in the germline V gene. Combining the CDR3 with reference TRBV9 and TRBJ2-7 gives the whole variable domain DSGVTQTPKHLITATGQRVTLRCSPRSGDLSVYWYQQSLDQGLQFLIQYYNGEERAKGNILERFSAQQFPDLHSELNLSSLELGDSALYFCASSVTSGSYEQYFGPGTRLTVT.